This T cell receptor (beta chain) was captured in a study of T cell responses to AZD1222 COVID-19 vaccine. General study points: Unmutated variant regions reportedly attract nearly half of all spike-specific TCRs. The donors showed a predominance of white British ancestry and of females, with possible underestimation of clonal diversity. The CD4 TCRs associated with vaccination extended across spike and predominated at 160-218 and 743-854.

The assay was immunoSEQ multiplex PCR, and TCRdb's table has in-frame clones only and misses some. The profile shows fewer than 200,000 clones, roughly 92% of them singletons. Concerning this clone: Its cognate antigen is unknown.

The V gene's germline CDR1 is MNHEY and CDR2 SVGAGI. With 5 bases removed from V and 3 bases from J, the gap between germline ends came to 11 bases. The CDR3 runs to 14 residues. The input for sequencing was peripheral blood, taken on day 0 of AZD1222 vaccination. The sequence was obtained from an adult in good health. The chain uses TRBV6-5 and TRBJ2-1; D perhaps matches TRBD1 (6 bases). The CDR3, as DNA: TGTGCCAGCAGTCCCCGGGACAACTACAATGAGCAGTTCTTC. Protein sequence: CASSPRDNYNEQFF.